These 29 T cell receptor beta chains were all obtained from the same sample, sequenced in a study of blood T cell repertoires in COVID-19. Only in-frame clones appear in the TCRdb table, and some are missing; sequencing was by immunoSEQ multiplex PCR. This sample has more than 250,000 clones, with around 89% found just once. The sequenced sample was peripheral blood. These receptors were taken from a woman aged 25-40 years with COVID-19, enrolled during active disease.

The rearrangement uses TRBV19 and TRBJ1-5, with TRBD1 as a possible D gene (5 bases). Looked up from germline, CDR1 is LNHDA and CDR2 is SQIVND (reference sequence). V was trimmed by 1 base and J by 3 bases, leaving 7 bases between them. The CDR3 totals 14 residues. The CDR3 DNA reads as TGTGCCAGTAGTATAGGGACAAACAATCAGCCCCAGCATTTT. Amino acids: CASSIGTNNQPQHF.

The V and J genes are TRBV10-3 and TRBJ1-2; D is undetermined. The CDR3 length is 15 residues. CDR1 and CDR2 from the germline V gene are ENHRY and SYGVKD. Trimming pared 6 bases from V and 2 bases from J, leaving 16 bases between. The CDR3 DNA is TGTGCCATCAGGGGGAGGGCGGAGCGAAACTATGGCTACACCTTC. Amino acid sequence: CAIRGRAERNYGYTF.

The V gene is TRBV11-3, the J gene TRBJ2-3; D is possibly TRBD1 (5 bases). Germline CDR1 is SGHNT and CDR2 is YENEEA. CDR3 size: 15 residues. Trimming cost V 4 bases and J 0 bases, with 11 bases left between them. This chain's CDR3 is CASSSQTASTDTQYF. In nucleotides, the CDR3 is TGTGCCAGCAGCTCGCAGACAGCTAGCACAGATACGCAGTATTTT.

This clone showed up just a few times. V and J are TRBV7-8 and TRBJ1-4, with D maybe TRBD1 (5 bases). CDR3 size: 13 residues. CDR1 and CDR2 (germline): SGHVS, FQNEAQ. Trimming shortened V by 2 bases and J by 14 bases, and 15 bases separated the two germline ends. The CDR3 loop reads CASSLPDRDFLFF. Written as DNA, the CDR3 is TGTGCCAGCAGCTTACCTGACAGAGATTTCCTGTTTTTT. The full variable domain, rest sourced from reference TRBV7-8 and TRBJ1-4, is GAGVSQSPRYKVAKRGQDVALRCDPISGHVSLFWYQQALGQGPEFLTYFQNEAQLDKSGLPSDRFFAERPEGSVSTLKIQRTQQEDSAVYLCASSLPDRDFLFFGSGTQLSVL.

This clone was observed once. In DNA, the CDR3 is TGTGCCAGCAGCCCGTACAGGGGCCTGAACACTGAAGCTTTCTTT. Amino acids: CASSPYRGLNTEAFF. This rearrangement joins TRBV7-7 to TRBJ1-1, with 7 bases matching TRBD1. V was clipped by 5 bases and J by 0 bases; unmatched bases: 6. The CDR3 totals 15 residues. CDR1 is SSHAT, CDR2 FNYEAQ, per germline (reference sequence). The full variable domain, completed using reference TRBV7-7 and TRBJ1-1, is GAGVSQSPRYKVTKRGQDVTLRCDPISSHATLYWYQQALGQGPEFLTYFNYEAQPDKSGLPSDRFSAERPEGSISTLTIQRTEQRDSAMYRCASSPYRGLNTEAFFGQGTRLTVV.

The chain couples TRBV11-2 to TRBJ2-7; tentative D call: TRBD1 (6 bases). This CDR3 has 18 residues. V was trimmed by 0 bases and J by 0 bases, leaving 18 bases between them. Looked up from germline, CDR1 is SGHAT and CDR2 is FQNNGV. CDR3 loop: CASSLDIGTSALSYEQYV. The DNA for the CDR3 is TGTGCCAGCAGCTTAGATATCGGGACATCAGCTCTCTCCTACGAGCAGTACGTC.

The chain employs TRBV18 and TRBJ2-1; 9 positions agree with TRBD1. The trim removed 5 bases at V and 7 bases at J, leaving 6 bases unmatched. Looked up from germline, CDR1 is KGHSH and CDR2 is LQKENI. CDR3 length equals 14 residues. Here the CDR3 DNA reads TGTGCCAGCTCATTCGCGACAGGGGGTAATGAGCAGTTCTTC. It specifies CASSFATGGNEQFF.

The V and J genes are TRBV6-4 and TRBJ1-1, with unresolved D. In germline, CDR1 is MRHNA, CDR2 SNTAGT. CDR3 length: 15 residues. With 4 bases removed from V and 5 bases from J, the gap between germline ends came to 17 bases. The CDR3, as DNA: TGTGCCAGCAGTGCTACGATATCGGGGAGGACTGAAGCTTTCTTT. Amino acid sequence: CASSATISGRTEAFF.

The V gene is TRBV27, the J gene TRBJ1-2; TRBD1 matches 9 bases. This CDR3 region has 15 residues. Germline CDR1 and CDR2: MNHEY and SMNVEV (reference sequence). Germline trimming cut 2 bases from V and 4 bases from J; bases unmatched to any gene: 5. CDR3: CASSLTGGFGYGYTF. CDR3 nucleotides: TGTGCCAGCAGTTTAACAGGGGGCTTTGGCTATGGCTACACCTTC.

This clone was seen just once. This chain uses TRBV2 with TRBJ1-2; TRBD1 matches 10 bases. V dropped 6 bases and J dropped 4; count of bases not matched to a gene: 8. The CDR3 totals 15 residues. From germline, CDR1 is SNHLY and CDR2 FYNNEI. The CDR3 spells CASSHPGQGLYGYTF. The DNA for the CDR3 is TGTGCCAGCAGCCATCCGGGACAGGGGCTCTATGGCTACACCTTC.

The table lists this clone with a few counts. V gene TRBV19 combines with J gene TRBJ1-6; 8 bases are a match to TRBD1. In germline, CDR1 is LNHDA, CDR2 SQIVND (reference sequence). J was trimmed by 7 bases and V by 3 bases; bases with no gene match: 2. The length of the CDR3 is 14 residues. This CDR3 is CASSMQGANSPLHF. In DNA form, the CDR3 reads TGTGCCAGTAGTATGCAGGGGGCGAATTCACCCCTCCACTTT. Filled out from reference TRBV19 and TRBJ1-6, the complete variable domain reads DGGITQSPKYLFRKEGQNVTLSCEQNLNHDAMYWYRQDPGQGLRLIYYSQIVNDFQKGDIAEGYSVSREKKESFPLTVTSAQKNPTAFYLCASSMQGANSPLHFGNGTRLTVT.

The chain joins TRBV28 to TRBJ1-6, with D maybe TRBD1 (6 bases). The CDR3 runs to 17 residues. Germline V gives CDR1 MDHEN, CDR2 SYDVKM. V was cut by 6 bases and J by 0 bases, with 15 bases left in between. CDR3 loop: CASSGDIQSSYNSPLHF. CDR3 in DNA: TGTGCCAGCAGCGGGGACATCCAGAGCTCCTATAATTCACCCCTCCACTTT.

The chain uses TRBV2 and TRBJ1-2, with 7 bases identical to TRBD1. After removal of 7 bases from V and 1 base from J, the junction contained 9 bases not matched to a gene. Germline-derived CDR1 and CDR2 are SNHLY and FYNNEI. CDR3 size: 15 residues. In DNA form, the CDR3 reads TGTGCCAGCACCCTGTTCCGGGACAGTAACTATGGCTACACCTTC. This encodes CASTLFRDSNYGYTF.

This clone was recorded only once. V and J are TRBV27 and TRBJ2-1; no reliable D call. With 7 bases removed from V and 6 bases from J, the gap between germline ends came to 13 bases. In germline, CDR1 is MNHEY, CDR2 SMNVEV (reference sequence). The CDR3 runs 13 residues. CDR3 residues: CASTAASSNEQFF. As DNA, the CDR3 is TGTGCCAGCACGGCGGCTAGTTCCAATGAGCAGTTCTTC.

The V and J genes are TRBV6-4 and TRBJ2-1, with 11 bases fitting TRBD2. The J segment lost 8 bases and the V segment lost 5 bases, leaving 8 bases of the junction unmatched. Germline V gene lookup returns CDR1 MRHNA and CDR2 SNTAGT. The CDR3 runs 15 residues. The CDR3 here is CASSTLSGGADEQFF. The CDR3 coding sequence is TGTGCCAGCAGTACCCTTAGCGGGGGGGCCGATGAGCAGTTCTTC.

The chain is built from TRBV2 and TRBJ2-5, with D possibly matching TRBD2 (6 bases). CDR1 is SNHLY, CDR2 FYNNEI, per germline. The CDR3 has 12 amino acids. Deletions cut 7 bases from V and 7 bases from J, with 13 bases between. CDR3 DNA: TGTGCCAGCATAGGGGTGGGGGGGACCCAGTACTTC. Protein product: CASIGVGGTQYF.

CDR3 sequence reads: CASSPNRQGETQYF. The CDR3 DNA sequence: TGTGCCAGCTCACCTAATCGGCAGGGAGAGACCCAGTACTTC. The rearrangement uses TRBV18 and TRBJ2-5, with D possibly being TRBD1 (5 bases). V was trimmed by 3 bases and J by 4 bases, leaving 12 bases between them. There are 14 residues in the CDR3. Germline V gene data show CDR1 as KGHSH and CDR2 as LQKENI.

The rearrangement uses TRBV7-2 and TRBJ1-2; D might be TRBD1 (5 bases). The V gene lost 6 bases and the J gene lost 4 bases, with 18 bases spanning the gap. This CDR3 is built from 15 residues. From germline, CDR1 is SGHTA and CDR2 FQGNSA. CDR3 protein: CASRTHIGGGYGYTF. The CDR3, as DNA: TGTGCCAGCAGAACGCACATTGGGGGGGGCTATGGCTACACCTTC.

This sequence joins TRBV30 and TRBJ2-5; weak D call: TRBD1 (6 bases). Germline V gene lookup returns CDR1 GTSNPN and CDR2 SVGIG (reference sequence). Trimming took 3 bases from V and 4 from J, leaving 15 bases between them. CDR3 length: 14 residues. DNA of the CDR3: TGTGCCTGGAGCCAAAAAGACAGGTCAGAGACCCAGTACTTC. This translates into CAWSQKDRSETQYF. Using reference TRBV30 and TRBJ2-5 for the parts outside the CDR3, the full variable domain is SQTIHQWPATLVQPVGSPLSLECTVEGTSNPNLYWYRQAAGRGLQLLFYSVGIGQISSEVPQNLSASRPQDRQFILSSKKLLLSDSGFYLCAWSQKDRSETQYFGPGTRLLVL.

This clone was observed a handful of times. The chain employs TRBV5-1 and TRBJ1-2; weak D call: TRBD1 (6 bases). The CDR3 runs to 13 residues. The germline V and J ends were trimmed by 4 bases and 6 bases, with 13 bases remaining between them. The V gene's germline CDR1 is SGHRS and CDR2 YFSETQ. CDR3 nucleotide sequence: TGCGCCAGCAGCGTGGACGGACAGAATGGCTACACCTTC. This encodes CASSVDGQNGYTF.

The chain combines TRBV18 with TRBJ1-2; D is ambiguous. This CDR3 comprises 14 residues. The V and J ends lost 2 bases and 7 bases respectively, with 14 bases between them. The germline V gene encodes CDR1 KGHSH and CDR2 LQKENI. Written as DNA, the CDR3 is TGTGCCAGCTCACCATCCGGTGTAGCGAGTGGCTACACCTTC. Translating gives CASSPSGVASGYTF.

This clone came up a few times. J is TRBJ1-5 and V is TRBV18, with 7 nucleotides matching TRBD1. Germline trimming cut 3 bases from V and 5 bases from J; bases unmatched to any gene: 7. Germline loops: CDR1 KGHSH, CDR2 LQKENI. This CDR3 spans 15 amino acids. This chain's CDR3 is CASSPKQGRDQPQHF. DNA for the CDR3: TGTGCCAGCTCACCCAAACAGGGGCGAGATCAGCCCCAGCATTTT.

This clone appeared once. The V call is TRBV27, the J call TRBJ2-3; perhaps TRBD2 as D (5 bases). Germline V gene sequence: CDR1 MNHEY, CDR2 SMNVEV (reference sequence). V was trimmed by 5 bases and J by 10 bases, leaving 19 bases between them. This CDR3 comprises 14 residues. The CDR3: CASSPQRQTRAQYF. The CDR3 bases are TGTGCCAGCAGTCCTCAGCGGCAAACGAGGGCGCAGTATTTT.

Only one count was recorded for this clone. The chain links TRBV7-2 to TRBJ2-5; 9 nucleotides line up with TRBD1. CDR1 and CDR2 (germline): SGHTA, FQGNSA. The CDR3 is made up of 17 amino acids. J was trimmed by 3 bases and V by 1 base; bases with no gene match: 9. For the CDR3, the DNA is TGTGCCAGCAGCTTAGTCCCACAGGGGGCGCCGGAAGAGACCCAGTACTTC. This sequence encodes CASSLVPQGAPEETQYF.

The rearrangement links TRBV7-2 to TRBJ1-5; D unresolved. CDR3 length: 13 amino acids. V was cut by 5 bases and J by 6 bases, with 11 bases left in between. Germline values: CDR1 SGHTA, CDR2 FQGNSA. The CDR3 here is CASSVGYSQPQHF. The CDR3, as DNA: TGTGCCAGCAGCGTAGGGTACAGTCAGCCCCAGCATTTT.

This chain joins TRBV28 and TRBJ1-4; D call uncertain. V gave up 3 bases and J gave up 7 bases, with 9 bases separating them. The CDR3 contains 13 residues. Germline loops: CDR1 MDHEN, CDR2 SYDVKM. In DNA form, the CDR3 reads TGTGCCAGCAGTTTGTCCGGGGTTGAAAAACTGTTTTTT. Protein sequence: CASSLSGVEKLFF.

This sequence joins TRBV3-1 (or the pseudogene TRBV3-2) and TRBJ1-1; 7 nucleotides agree with TRBD1. CDR1 LGHDT and CDR2 YNNKEL come from the germline V gene (reference sequence). J gave up 0 bases and V 2 bases, and 12 bases lay outside the gene matches. The CDR3 is 18 residues long. The CDR3 sequence is CASSQKISAGGMNTEAFF. The CDR3 nucleotides read TGTGCCAGCAGCCAAAAAATCTCGGCAGGGGGGATGAACACTGAAGCTTTCTTT.

The chain links TRBV7-8 to TRBJ2-3; 13 bases match TRBD2. J lost 6 bases, V lost 6 bases, and 21 bases had no gene match. The CDR3 has 20 amino acids. Germline values: CDR1 SGHVS, CDR2 FQNEAQ. The CDR3 region is CASRPHPGLAGLDYGDTQYF. CDR3 coding DNA: TGTGCCAGCAGACCACACCCGGGACTAGCGGGGCTCGATTACGGGGATACGCAGTATTTT.

The chain is built from TRBV7-2 and TRBJ2-2; 7 bases line up with TRBD1. Trimming cost V 6 bases and J 7 bases; bases outside gene matches: 5. The CDR3 covers 13 residues. The germline V gene has CDR1 SGHTA and CDR2 FQGNSA. Here the CDR3 DNA reads TGTGCCAGCAGGGACAGGCTTGACGGGGAGCTGTTTTTT. It specifies CASRDRLDGELFF.